Listed below are T cell receptor beta chains from one sample, sequenced in a study of response to subunit inactivated influenza vaccine. MiXCR was run by TCRdb on the RT-PCR reads, yielding one entry per CDR3 protein. The sample comprises about 780,000 distinct CDR3 sequences, about 18% of which are singletons, and approximately 11% rests with the top ten. The sequenced sample was PBMCs from blood, obtained 5 days after vaccination. Receptors were obtained from a man aged 45 to 65 who received an inactivated influenza vaccine. The CDR3 runs from the conserved cysteine through the conserved F or W. The D gene is left open where the match is weak. The size field is filled for only some rows; it gives once, few, many or a size class.

D gene	V gene	clone size	J gene	CDR3 DNA	CDR3 protein
TRBD2	TRBV7-8	.	TRBJ2-7	TGTGCCAGCAGCTTAAGGGAGCGGGGCAATCCCTACGAGCAGTACTTC	CASSLRERGNPYEQYF
TRBD1	TRBV12-3/TRBV12-4	few	TRBJ1-4	TGTGCCAGCAGTCCAGGGGGTGAAAAACTGTTTTTT	CASSPGGEKLFF
TRBD1	TRBV10-2	.	TRBJ2-1	TGCGCCAGCAGCCATCAACCGGGACAGGGTCCCCACAATGAGCAGTTCTTC	CASSHQPGQGPHNEQFF
.	TRBV6-2/TRBV6-3	few	TRBJ2-7	TGTGCCAGCAAACGGGACACCACCTACGAGCAGTACTTC	CASKRDTTYEQYF
TRBD2	TRBV6-1	few	TRBJ2-1	TGTGCCAGCAGTCCAGGACTAGAGGGCCTTAATGAGCAGTTCTTC	CASSPGLEGLNEQFF
TRBD1	TRBV6-1	.	TRBJ2-7	TGTGCCAGCAAAAGACAGGGCTCCTACGAGCAGTACTTC	CASKRQGSYEQYF
TRBD2	TRBV25-1	.	TRBJ2-1	TGTGCCAGCAGTGAATATCTAGCGGGAGCCAATGAGCAGTTCTTC	CASSEYLAGANEQFF
TRBD1	TRBV29-1	few	TRBJ2-5	TGCAGCGGAGGGGACAGGGGTCAAGAGACCCAGTACTTC	CSGGDRGQETQYF
TRBD1	TRBV7-2	.	TRBJ2-7	TGTGCCAGCAGCTTAGTCTTGGGACAGGGGGCCGACGAGCAGTACTTC	CASSLVLGQGADEQYF
.	TRBV25-1	.	TRBJ2-1	TGTGCCAGCAGTGAAAAGTGGGGAGAGTACAGGAACAATGAGCAGTTCTTC	CASSEKWGEYRNNEQFF
.	TRBV12-3/TRBV12-4	many	TRBJ1-1	TGTGCCAGCAGATTGTACACTGAAGCTTTCTTT	CASRLYTEAFF
TRBD1	TRBV12-3/TRBV12-4	few	TRBJ2-7	TGTGCCAGAAACCTATCTGGACAGGCGTCGAGCTCCTACGAGCAGTACTTC	CARNLSGQASSSYEQYF
.	TRBV4-1	few	TRBJ2-1	TGCGCCAGCAGCCAGAATCGAGACGGGGTCATCAATGAGCAGTTCTTC	CASSQNRDGVINEQFF
.	TRBV24-1	.	TRBJ2-3	TGTGCCACCAGTGATCCCCTTGCGTACCCAGATACAGATACGCAGTATTTT	CATSDPLAYPDTDTQYF
TRBD2	TRBV6-5	.	TRBJ2-1	TGTGCCAGCAGTTTCATCCCGGGGACTAGCAATGAGCAGTTCTTC	CASSFIPGTSNEQFF
.	TRBV5-8	.	TRBJ2-7	TGTGCCAGCAGCCCGAAGATGGGGACGCCCTCCTACGAGCAGTACTTC	CASSPKMGTPSYEQYF
TRBD2	TRBV12-5	.	TRBJ2-3	TGTGCTAGTGGTTTGCCCACGGTAGCGGGGTATCAGTATTTT	CASGLPTVAGYQYF
TRBD2	TRBV25-1	many	TRBJ2-1	TGTGCCAGCAGTCCGGGGACTAGCGTGGATGAGCAGTTCTTC	CASSPGTSVDEQFF
.	TRBV20-1	few	TRBJ2-3	TGCAGTGCTAGAGATTTTCGAGGGAGGACAGATACGCAGTATTTT	CSARDFRGRTDTQYF
.	TRBV20-1	.	TRBJ1-1	TGCAGTGCTAGAGAAGGACATTCGAACACTGAAGCTTTCTTT	CSAREGHSNTEAFF
.	TRBV7-2	.	TRBJ2-5	TGTGCCAGCACCCCTCAGCCGGGGGCCCAAGAGACCCAGTACTTC	CASTPQPGAQETQYF
.	TRBV5-1	.	TRBJ2-3	TGCGCCAGCAGCAGGGCACTCACAGATACGCAGTATTTT	CASSRALTDTQYF
.	TRBV20-1	many	TRBJ1-1	TGCAGTGCCCCATCATGGGGGGTAGCTTTCTTT	CSAPSWGVAFF
.	TRBV18	.	TRBJ2-7	TGTGCCAGCTCAAGGCAGCGAAGCTCCTACGAGCAGTACTTC	CASSRQRSSYEQYF
TRBD2	TRBV5-1	few	TRBJ2-7	TGCGCCAGCAGCCGATGTACTAGCGGGCCGAACTACGAGCAGTACTTC	CASSRCTSGPNYEQYF
.	TRBV28	.	TRBJ2-7	TGTGCCAGCAGTTTGGCCTATTTGTACGAGCAGTACTTC	CASSLAYLYEQYF
TRBD2	TRBV10-3	.	TRBJ2-1	TGTGCCATCAGTGAGTCGGGACTAGTTAGCTCCTACAATGAGCAGTTCTTC	CAISESGLVSSYNEQFF
TRBD1	TRBV28	.	TRBJ1-6	TGTGCCAGCAGTTTGTTCCCGGGACAGGTTAATTCACCCCTCCACTTT	CASSLFPGQVNSPLHF
TRBD2	TRBV7-3	.	TRBJ2-3	TGTGCCAGCAGCTCTAGCGGGAAGGATACGCAGTATTTT	CASSSSGKDTQYF
TRBD1	TRBV7-9	many	TRBJ2-7	TGTGCCAGCAGCTTGGGACAGCTTACCTACGAGCAGTACTTC	CASSLGQLTYEQYF
.	TRBV6-5	few	TRBJ1-2	TGTGCCAGCAGTTACTCGTGGGCAGGGAACTATGGCTACACCTTC	CASSYSWAGNYGYTF
TRBD1	TRBV6-1	.	TRBJ2-1	TGTGCCAGCAGTGGCCCCGGGACAGGAACCTACAATGAGCAGTTCTTC	CASSGPGTGTYNEQFF
.	TRBV5-1	few	TRBJ2-1	TGCGCCAGCAGCTTGGTTCAGGGTTACAATGAGCAGTTCTTC	CASSLVQGYNEQFF